A single TCR beta chain is shown here with its context. Its antigen is not known. This record belongs to a study of shared clonotypes between healthy human individuals. For the study at large: Per-donor plates numbered three CD4 naive, three CD4 memory, two CD8 naive and one CD8 memory. Findings and caveats of the study: The diversity represented, both genetic and in exposure history, was limited by few donors. Sampling covered nothing but blood. Tissue TCR repertoires likely differ from those found in blood.

Every immunoSEQ plate was one replicate of a subset's evenly spread DNA. This table comes from immunoSEQ multiplex PCR, and its TCRdb copy is limited to in-frame clones, with some not included. The sample contains some 2.1 million clones, 90% to 95% of which appear only once. Germline V gene sequence: CDR1 SEHNR, CDR2 FQNEAQ (reference sequence). Trimming removed 4 bases at V and 2 bases at J, with 15 bases between. There are 16 residues in the CDR3. Sequenced: naive CD4+ T cells sorted from blood. Subset of the sample: CD45RA+ positively selected. This receptor was obtained from a man aged 18 to 29 in good health. The gene calls are TRBV7-9 and TRBJ2-4; the D gene is possibly TRBD1 (6 bases). CDR3 DNA sequence: TGTGCCAGCAGCTCAACAGGGCTTGTGCCCAAAAACATTCAGTACTTC. Amino acids: CASSSTGLVPKNIQYF.